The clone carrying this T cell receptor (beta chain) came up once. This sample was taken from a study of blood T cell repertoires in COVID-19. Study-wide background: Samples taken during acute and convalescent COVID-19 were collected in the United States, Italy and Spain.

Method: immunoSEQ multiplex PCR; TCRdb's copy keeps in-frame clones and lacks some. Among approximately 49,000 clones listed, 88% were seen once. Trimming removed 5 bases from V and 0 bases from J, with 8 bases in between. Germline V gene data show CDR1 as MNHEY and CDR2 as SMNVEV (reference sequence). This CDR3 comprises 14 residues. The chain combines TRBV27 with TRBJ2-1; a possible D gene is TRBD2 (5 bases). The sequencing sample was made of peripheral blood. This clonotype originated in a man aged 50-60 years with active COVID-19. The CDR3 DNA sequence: TGTGCCAGCAGTGCCGGGATCTCCTACAATGAGCAGTTCTTC. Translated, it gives CASSAGISYNEQFF.